Given below is one T cell receptor beta chain in context. Its antigen remains undetermined. No qualities accompany the bases; no much larger clone lies one base away. The record originates from a study of T cell responses to AZD1222 COVID-19 vaccine (TCRdb year 2021). About the study as a whole: A total of approximately 240 trial participants underwent TCR sequencing, of whom 200 to 220 received two doses of AZD1222 and some 25 received two doses of the MenACWY control vaccine. Trial participants were enrolled into age subgroups of 18-55, 56-69 and 70-plus years, which contained 148, 28 and 57 TCR-sequenced participants, respectively. The paper as a whole reports these results and caveats: Most participants were white British and females outnumbered males, and the authors suggested that clonal diversity may have been underestimated. The 56-69-year group was small, and its depth increase did not reach significance, likely because of low power. Spike-specific TCR breadth and depth rose significantly after two AZD1222 doses compared with day 0 and with MenACWY recipients. CD4 TCRs associated with the vaccine covered the entire spike protein, and the dominant responses were in regions 160-218 and 743-854. Epitopes outside the regions mutated in the B.1.351 and B.1.1.7 variants were reportedly recognized by nearly half of the unique spike-specific TCRs. Only five to seven AZD1222 recipients were SARS-CoV-2 seropositive at baseline, limiting conclusions about previously exposed vaccinees. Because no samples from the day 14 peak response were available, repertoires could be characterized only after the peak T cell response.

V is shortened by 0 bases, J by 9 bases, and the region joining them spans 15 bases. The CDR3 starts with the cysteine, ends with the phenylalanine, and has 15 residues. CDR3 DNA is the only sequence kept; it has 45 bases, read in frame from the first base. Looking up the germline V gene yields CDR1 KGHSH and CDR2 LQKENI. The time point label for this specimen denotes: about 28 days (+/-7) after the second vaccine dose. AZD1222 recipients with second doses at about 4 weeks or about 12 weeks were pooled, because spike-specific TCR depth and breadth did not differ between schedules. Samples from vaccinated people were obtained from the UK trials COV001 and COV002, which included a single-blind randomized controlled phase 2/3 trial of AZD1222 (ChAdOx1 nCoV-19) in healthy adults. Trial participant PBMC samples were collected at day 0 and day 28 after the second dose for TCRbeta chain sequencing. The CDR3 regions of human TCRbeta chains were analyzed by immunosequencing. Per the source publication's procedure: Repertoire TCRs were matched against a reference library of SARS-CoV-2-specific TCRs generated with the MIRA antigen-specificity platform. Breadth was defined as the fraction of unique TCRs that were SARS-CoV-2-associated. Depth was defined as the fraction of total T cells that were SARS-CoV-2-associated. Using the MIRA data, each spike-specific TCR was assigned both to the spike region to which the TCR was reactive and to a CD4 or CD8 class. Log10-transformed breadth and depth values were compared by one-way ANOVA with Sidak's multiple comparisons tests. TCRdb took this table from immuneACCESS and kept in-frame rearrangements with V and J called. Such tables lack part of the clones; where checked against another copy, unresolved V genes explain under half of the gap, and the rest is unexplained. V and J calls and clone size are as listed in that table; D and trimming were resolved from the DNA. This sample comprises 20,000 to 30,000 clones, about 85% of them detected only once. The ten largest clones add up to 6% to 8% of the sample.

The V gene is TRBV18 and the J gene is TRBJ2-1, with no D gene named confidently. The receptor was derived from an adult who received the AZD1222 COVID-19 vaccine. Sequenced here: peripheral blood, sampled 28 days after the second AZD1222 dose. CDR3 reads: CASSPPLTPLGEQFF. The DNA sequence reads TGTGCCAGCTCACCACCGCTCACTCCCCTGGGTGAGCAGTTCTTC.